The 23 T cell receptor beta chains in this list originate from one sample, sequenced in a study of blood T cell repertoires in COVID-19. Profiled with immunoSEQ multiplex PCR; TCRdb holds only in-frame clones, not every one. Of about 100,000 clones in the sample, roughly nine tenths were seen once. Sequencing was performed on peripheral blood. The origin of the receptors is a human donor in a cohort sampled during active COVID-19.

The V call is TRBV14, the J call TRBJ1-2, with D unclear. Germline CDR1 reads SGHDN; CDR2 reads FVKESK. This CDR3 spans 14 amino acids. The V and J ends lost 1 base and 8 bases respectively, with 14 bases between them. The CDR3 DNA is TGTGCCAGCAGCCAAGTGCCCGGTAGCTCAGGCTACACCTTC. Translating it yields CASSQVPGSSGYTF.

This chain joins TRBV11-2 and TRBJ2-7, with 8 bases fitting TRBD2. The CDR3 is 14 amino acids. CDR1 SGHAT and CDR2 FQNNGV come from the germline V gene. Trimming at V came to 5 bases and at J to 4 bases, leaving 7 bases not matched to a gene. Written as DNA, the CDR3 is TGTGCCAGCAGCGAGCGGGAGAACGCATACGAGCAGTACTTC. It yields the protein CASSERENAYEQYF.

The CDR3 DNA follows: TGTGCCAGCAGCAGACTGGCGGGAGGAAGCACAGATACGCAGTATTTT. Amino acids: CASSRLAGGSTDTQYF. The chain has TRBV3-1 (or the pseudogene TRBV3-2) and TRBJ2-3, with TRBD2 matching 8 bases. V lost 5 bases to trimming and J lost 0 bases; unmatched junction nucleotides: 7. Germline lookup yields CDR1 LGHDT and CDR2 YNNKEL (reference sequence). The CDR3 spans 16 residues.

V is TRBV4-1 and J is TRBJ2-3; the D gene is possibly TRBD2 (5 bases). Germline CDR1 MGHRA, CDR2 YSYEKL. This CDR3 comprises 17 residues. Trimming removed 3 bases from V and 6 bases from J, with 22 bases in between. This chain's CDR3 is CASSQTFGGLAADTQYF. CDR3 sequence (DNA): TGCGCCAGCAGCCAGACTTTCGGTGGACTCGCAGCCGATACGCAGTATTTT.

This chain connects TRBV6-6 to TRBJ1-5; D unclear. V lost 5 bases to trimming and J lost 7 bases, with 15 bases between them. This CDR3 is 14 amino acids long. Germline V gene lookup returns CDR1 MNHNY and CDR2 SVGAGI (reference sequence). Here the CDR3 DNA reads TGTGCCAGCAGTCCTCTGGAGGGAAGGCAGCCCCAGCATTTT. As protein: CASSPLEGRQPQHF.

This clone occurred a few times. CDR3 region: CAISVGTGGPTGYTF. DNA for the CDR3: TGTGCCATCAGCGTGGGGACAGGGGGACCGACTGGCTACACCTTC. This sequence joins TRBV10-3 and TRBJ1-2, with 11 bases aligning to TRBD1. V lost 6 bases, J lost 7 bases, and 10 bases stayed unmatched. Germline CDR1 ENHRY, CDR2 SYGVKD. This CDR3 has 15 amino acids.

This clone was seen a single time. The V gene is TRBV7-9, the J gene TRBJ1-1; TRBD1 matches 7 bases. The CDR3 extends over 14 amino acids. V was clipped by 5 bases and J by 5 bases; unmatched bases: 8. Germline values: CDR1 SEHNR, CDR2 FQNEAQ (reference sequence). CDR3: CASSRGTVRTEAFF. The CDR3 DNA sequence: TGTGCCAGCAGCCGAGGGACAGTTAGAACTGAAGCTTTCTTT.

This chain joins TRBV5-6 and TRBJ1-1, with a possible D match to TRBD1 (6 bases). Germline V CDR1 and CDR2: SGHDT, YYEEEE. The V end lost 4 bases, the J end lost 7 bases, and 11 bases lay between the germline ends. The CDR3 consists of 12 residues. Here the CDR3 reads CASSPGQREAFF. DNA of the CDR3: TGTGCCAGCAGCCCCGGACAGCGTGAAGCTTTCTTT.

The chain couples TRBV2 to TRBJ2-3, with 8 bases matching TRBD2. The CDR3 contains 15 residues. CDR1 is SNHLY and CDR2 is FYNNEI in the germline V gene. V was pared by 4 bases and J by 6 bases, with 9 bases of the junction left unmatched. The CDR3 bases are TGTGCCAGCAGTGGGGGGACTAGTGGATTGGATACGCAGTATTTT. Amino acid sequence: CASSGGTSGLDTQYF.

CDR3 sequence (DNA): TGTGCCATCAGTGAGGCGGACAGGGATAGCAATCAGCCCCAGCATTTT. The encoded protein is CAISEADRDSNQPQHF. The chain carries TRBV10-3 and TRBJ1-5; 8 bases are a match to TRBD1. The CDR3 spans 16 residues. The germline gives CDR1 ENHRY, CDR2 SYGVKD. The J segment lost 0 bases and the V segment lost 2 bases, leaving 3 bases of the junction unmatched.

The chain joins TRBV7-9 to TRBJ1-1; D might be TRBD1 (5 bases). Trimming pared 1 base from V and 4 bases from J, leaving 10 bases between. This CDR3 has 14 residues. The germline V gene encodes CDR1 SEHNR and CDR2 FQNEAQ (reference sequence). CDR3 DNA: TGTGCCAGCAGCTTAGATCAGGGTGGCACTGAAGCTTTCTTT. Its translation: CASSLDQGGTEAFF. Using reference TRBV7-9 and TRBJ1-1 for the parts outside the CDR3, the full variable domain is DTGVSQNPRHKITKRGQNVTFRCDPISEHNRLYWYRQTLGQGPEFLTYFQNEAQLEKSRLLSDRFSAERPKGSFSTLEIQRTEQGDSAMYLCASSLDQGGTEAFFGQGTRLTVV.

The chain carries TRBV28 and TRBJ1-5, with 9 bases matching TRBD1. Germline values: CDR1 MDHEN, CDR2 SYDVKM. The length of the CDR3 is 16 residues. Losses at the gene ends were 2 bases for V and 6 bases for J; bases not matched to a gene: 8. Here the CDR3 reads CASSLRGQGMFQPQHF. CDR3 sequence (DNA): TGTGCCAGCAGTTTAAGAGGACAGGGGATGTTTCAGCCCCAGCATTTT.

V and J are TRBV5-4 and TRBJ2-1, with a possible D match to TRBD1 (6 bases). This CDR3 region has 15 residues. CDR1 and CDR2 (germline): SGHNT, YYREEE (reference sequence). With 2 bases removed from V and 4 bases from J, the gap between germline ends came to 13 bases. CDR3 in amino acids: CASSLQGRGYNEQFF. The CDR3 bases are TGTGCCAGCAGCTTACAGGGTCGGGGATACAATGAGCAGTTCTTC. The whole variable domain, filled in from reference TRBV5-4 and TRBJ2-1, reads ETGVTQSPTHLIKTRGQQVTLRCSSQSGHNTVSWYQQALGQGPQFIFQYYREEENGRGNFPPRFSGLQFPNYSSELNVNALELDDSALYLCASSLQGRGYNEQFFGPGTRLTVL.

The chain carries TRBV7-2 and TRBJ2-7; D is perhaps TRBD2 (5 bases). CDR1 is SGHTA and CDR2 is FQGNSA in the germline V gene. Between the trimmed V and J ends, which lost 5 bases and 9 bases, there was a span of 17 bases. The CDR3 totals 13 residues. The DNA for the CDR3 is TGTGCCAGCAGCGCCAGACTACTAAAGGGGCAGTACTTC. Its protein product is CASSARLLKGQYF. Using reference TRBV7-2 and TRBJ2-7 for the parts outside the CDR3, the full variable domain is GAGVSQSPSNKVTEKGKDVELRCDPISGHTALYWYRQSLGQGLEFLIYFQGNSAPDKSGLPSDRFSAERTGGSVSTLTIQRTQQEDSAVYLCASSARLLKGQYFGPGTRLTVT.

V gene TRBV4-2 combines with J gene TRBJ2-2; no firm D call. Germline V CDR1 and CDR2: LGHNA, YNFKEQ. The CDR3 is 13 residues long. With 4 bases removed from V and 2 bases from J, the gap between germline ends came to 5 bases. CDR3: CASSLPNTGELFF. The CDR3 DNA sequence: TGTGCCAGCAGCCTCCCTAACACCGGGGAGCTGTTTTTT.

The chain has TRBV14 and TRBJ2-3, with D possibly TRBD2 on 6 matching bases. The CDR3 covers 13 residues. Between the trimmed V and J ends, which lost 4 bases and 4 bases, there was a span of 9 bases. Germline assignment: CDR1 SGHDN and CDR2 FVKESK. The CDR3 nucleotides read TGTGCCAGCAGCCTCGGGAGTGCAGATACGCAGTATTTT. Protein product: CASSLGSADTQYF.

This chain connects TRBV11-2 to TRBJ2-7, with D maybe TRBD2 (6 bases). The CDR3 consists of 15 residues. Germline loops: CDR1 SGHAT, CDR2 FQNNGV. Trimming stripped 4 bases from V and 0 bases from J, with 13 bases between. CDR3 in amino acids: CASSSQIGSSYEQYF. The CDR3 DNA reads as TGTGCCAGCAGCTCCCAAATCGGGAGCTCCTACGAGCAGTACTTC. Full variable domain (outside the CDR3, taken from reference TRBV11-2 and TRBJ2-7): EAGVAQSPRYKIIEKRQSVAFWCNPISGHATLYWYQQILGQGPKLLIQFQNNGVVDDSQLPKDRFSAERLKGVDSTLKIQPAKLEDSAVYLCASSSQIGSSYEQYFGPGTRLTVT.

The chain links TRBV5-1 to TRBJ2-3; 13 positions agree with TRBD2. The J segment lost 4 bases and the V segment lost 3 bases, leaving 5 bases of the junction unmatched. There are 16 residues in the CDR3. Germline V gives CDR1 SGHRS, CDR2 YFSETQ. CDR3 amino acids: CASSSGGTSGADTQYF. The CDR3 region has the DNA TGCGCCAGCAGCTCGGGAGGGACTAGCGGGGCAGATACGCAGTATTTT.

The chain joins TRBV9 to TRBJ2-3; D gene unclear. The length of the CDR3 is 15 residues. The germline V gene has CDR1 SGDLS and CDR2 YYNGEE. V lost 5 bases to trimming and J lost 2 bases, with 15 bases between them. The CDR3 spells CASSAGQQPTDTQYF. Here the CDR3 DNA reads TGTGCCAGCAGTGCCGGCCAACAGCCCACAGATACGCAGTATTTT.

J is TRBJ1-2 and V is TRBV7-3, with a weak D call TRBD1 (6 bases). This CDR3 is 13 amino acids long. Germline CDR1 SGHTA, CDR2 FQGTGA. Trimming stripped 5 bases from V and 8 bases from J, with 15 bases between. As DNA, the CDR3 is TGTGCCAGCAGCGCCGCGCAGGGGAACGGCTACACCTTC. Its translation is CASSAAQGNGYTF. Full variable domain (remainder filled in from reference TRBV7-3 and TRBJ1-2): GAGVSQTPSNKVTEKGKYVELRCDPISGHTALYWYRQSLGQGPEFLIYFQGTGAADDSGLPNDRFFAVRPEGSVSTLKIQRTERGDSAVYLCASSAAQGNGYTFGSGTRLTVV.

The chain employs TRBV11-2 and TRBJ1-1, with 7 bases aligning to TRBD1. Germline CDR1 SGHAT, CDR2 FQNNGV. J gave up 4 bases and V 0 bases, and 5 bases lay outside the gene matches. This CDR3 region has 15 residues. Here the CDR3 reads CASSLDRPGGTEAFF. CDR3 nucleotides: TGTGCCAGCAGCTTAGATCGTCCAGGGGGCACTGAAGCTTTCTTT.

The V gene is TRBV9, the J gene TRBJ1-2; tentative D call: TRBD1 (5 bases). Per the germline V gene, CDR1 is SGDLS and CDR2 is YYNGEE. V was trimmed by 0 bases and J by 7 bases, leaving 10 bases between them. This CDR3 contains 13 residues. CDR3: CASSVGAGVGYTF. The CDR3 coding sequence is TGTGCCAGCAGCGTAGGAGCGGGGGTTGGCTACACCTTC.

The sample holds a few counts of this clone. The rearrangement uses TRBV19 and TRBJ2-7; D gene uncertain. Germline V gene lookup returns CDR1 LNHDA and CDR2 SQIVND (reference sequence). Trimming removed 1 base from V and 7 bases from J, with 11 bases in between. The CDR3 sequence is 13 residues long. In nucleotides, the CDR3 is TGTGCCAGTAGTATAGCCCGGTCTAGAGAGCAGTACTTC. This codes for CASSIARSREQYF.